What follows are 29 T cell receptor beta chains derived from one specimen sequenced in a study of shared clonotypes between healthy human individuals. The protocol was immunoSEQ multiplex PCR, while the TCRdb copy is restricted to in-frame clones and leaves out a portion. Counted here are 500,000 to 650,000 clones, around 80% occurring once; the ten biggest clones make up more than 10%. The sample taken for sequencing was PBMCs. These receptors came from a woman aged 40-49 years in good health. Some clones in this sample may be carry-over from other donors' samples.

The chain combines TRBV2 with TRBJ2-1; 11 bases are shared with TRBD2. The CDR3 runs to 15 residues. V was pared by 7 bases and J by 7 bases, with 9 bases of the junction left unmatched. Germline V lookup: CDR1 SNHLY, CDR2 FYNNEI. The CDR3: CASNKLAGVGNEQFF. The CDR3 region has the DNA TGTGCCAGCAACAAACTAGCGGGAGTAGGTAATGAGCAGTTCTTC.

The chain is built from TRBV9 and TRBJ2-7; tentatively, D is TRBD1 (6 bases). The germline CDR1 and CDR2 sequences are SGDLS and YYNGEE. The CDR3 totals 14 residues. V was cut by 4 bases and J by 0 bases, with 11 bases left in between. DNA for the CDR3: TGTGCCAGCAGCCCAACAGGGAACTCCTACGAGCAGTACTTC. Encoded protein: CASSPTGNSYEQYF.

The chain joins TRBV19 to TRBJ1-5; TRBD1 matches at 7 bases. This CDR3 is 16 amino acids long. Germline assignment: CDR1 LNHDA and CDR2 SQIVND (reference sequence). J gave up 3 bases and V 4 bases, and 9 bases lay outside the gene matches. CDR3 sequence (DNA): TGTGCCAGTAGTACCGACAGGGCGCCCCCCAATCAGCCCCAGCATTTT. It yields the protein CASSTDRAPPNQPQHF.

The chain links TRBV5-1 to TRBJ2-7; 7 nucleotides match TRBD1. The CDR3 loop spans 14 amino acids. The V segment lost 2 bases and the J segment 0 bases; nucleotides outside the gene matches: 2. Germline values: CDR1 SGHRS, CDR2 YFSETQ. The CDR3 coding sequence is TGCGCCAGCAGCTTTGACAGGGCCTCCTACGAGCAGTACTTC. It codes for CASSFDRASYEQYF.

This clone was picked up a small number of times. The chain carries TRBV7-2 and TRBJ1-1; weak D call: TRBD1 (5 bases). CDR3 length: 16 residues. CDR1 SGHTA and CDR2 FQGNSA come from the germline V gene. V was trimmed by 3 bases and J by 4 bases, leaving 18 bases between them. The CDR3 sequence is CASSLAPGEKGTEAFF. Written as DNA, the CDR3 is TGTGCCAGCAGCTTGGCCCCGGGGGAGAAGGGCACTGAAGCTTTCTTT. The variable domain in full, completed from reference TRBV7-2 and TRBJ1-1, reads GAGVSQSPSNKVTEKGKDVELRCDPISGHTALYWYRQSLGQGLEFLIYFQGNSAPDKSGLPSDRFSAERTGGSVSTLTIQRTQQEDSAVYLCASSLAPGEKGTEAFFGQGTRLTVV.

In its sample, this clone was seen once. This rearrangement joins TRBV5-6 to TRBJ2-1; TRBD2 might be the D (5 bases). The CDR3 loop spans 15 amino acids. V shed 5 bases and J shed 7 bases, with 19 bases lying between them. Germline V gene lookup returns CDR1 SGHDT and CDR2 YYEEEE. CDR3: CASRFLTEGGNEQFF. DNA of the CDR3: TGTGCCAGCAGGTTTCTGACCGAGGGTGGGAATGAGCAGTTCTTC.

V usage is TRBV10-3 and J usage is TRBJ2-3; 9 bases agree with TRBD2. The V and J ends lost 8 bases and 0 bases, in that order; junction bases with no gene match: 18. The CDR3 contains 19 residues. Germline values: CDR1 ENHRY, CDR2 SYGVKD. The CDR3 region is CAIGGYGGSGRSSTDTQYF. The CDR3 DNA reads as TGTGCCATCGGGGGGTACGGAGGAAGCGGGAGGTCAAGCACAGATACGCAGTATTTT.

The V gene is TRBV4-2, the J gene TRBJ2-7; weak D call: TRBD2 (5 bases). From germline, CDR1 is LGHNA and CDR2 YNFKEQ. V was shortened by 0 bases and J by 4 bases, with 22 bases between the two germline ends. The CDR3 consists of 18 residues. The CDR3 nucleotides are TGTGCCAGCAGCCAAGATACGCTATGGGAGACTTACGCTTACGAGCAGTACTTC. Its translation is CASSQDTLWETYAYEQYF.

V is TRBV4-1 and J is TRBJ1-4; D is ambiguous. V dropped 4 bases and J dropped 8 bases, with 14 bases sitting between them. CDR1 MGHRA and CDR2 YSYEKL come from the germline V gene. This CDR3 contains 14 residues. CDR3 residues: CASSPGGNEEKLFF. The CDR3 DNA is TGCGCCAGCAGCCCCGGCGGGAATGAGGAAAAACTGTTTTTT.

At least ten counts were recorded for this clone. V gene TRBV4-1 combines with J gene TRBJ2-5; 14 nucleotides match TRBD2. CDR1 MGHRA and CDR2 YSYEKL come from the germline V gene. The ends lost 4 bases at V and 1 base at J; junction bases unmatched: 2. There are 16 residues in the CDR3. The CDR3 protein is CASSRGTSGSQETQYF. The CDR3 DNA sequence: TGCGCCAGCAGCCGAGGGACTAGCGGGAGCCAAGAGACCCAGTACTTC.

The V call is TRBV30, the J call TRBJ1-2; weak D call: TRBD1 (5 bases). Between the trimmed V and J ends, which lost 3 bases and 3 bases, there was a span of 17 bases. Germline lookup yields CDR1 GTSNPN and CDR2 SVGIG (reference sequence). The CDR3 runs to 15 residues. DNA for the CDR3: TGTGCCTGGAGAGAGAAGGGGCTACTTCACTATGGCTACACCTTC. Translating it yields CAWREKGLLHYGYTF. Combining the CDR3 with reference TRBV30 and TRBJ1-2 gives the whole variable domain SQTIHQWPATLVQPVGSPLSLECTVEGTSNPNLYWYRQAAGRGLQLLFYSVGIGQISSEVPQNLSASRPQDRQFILSSKKLLLSDSGFYLCAWREKGLLHYGYTFGSGTRLTVV.

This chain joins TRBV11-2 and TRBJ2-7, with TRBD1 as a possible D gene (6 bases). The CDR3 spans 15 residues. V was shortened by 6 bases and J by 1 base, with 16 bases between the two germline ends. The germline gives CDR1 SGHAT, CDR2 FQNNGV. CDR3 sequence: CASRPNPDSSYEQYF. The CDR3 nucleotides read TGTGCCAGCAGACCCAATCCGGACAGTTCCTACGAGCAGTACTTC. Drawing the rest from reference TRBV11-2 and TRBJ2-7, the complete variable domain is EAGVAQSPRYKIIEKRQSVAFWCNPISGHATLYWYQQILGQGPKLLIQFQNNGVVDDSQLPKDRFSAERLKGVDSTLKIQPAKLEDSAVYLCASRPNPDSSYEQYFGPGTRLTVT.

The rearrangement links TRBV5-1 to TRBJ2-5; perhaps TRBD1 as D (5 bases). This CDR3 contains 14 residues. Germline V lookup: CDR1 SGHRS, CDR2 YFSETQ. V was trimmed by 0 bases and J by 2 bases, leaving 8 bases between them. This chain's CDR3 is CASSLGQRQETQYF. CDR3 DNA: TGCGCCAGCAGCTTGGGACAGAGACAAGAGACCCAGTACTTC.

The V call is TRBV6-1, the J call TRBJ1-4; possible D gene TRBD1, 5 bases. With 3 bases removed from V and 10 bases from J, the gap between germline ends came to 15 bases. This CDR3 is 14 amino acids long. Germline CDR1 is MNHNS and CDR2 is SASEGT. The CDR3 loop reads CASSEGRADRKLFF. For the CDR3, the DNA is TGTGCCAGCAGTGAGGGCAGGGCGGATAGAAAACTGTTTTTT.

The CDR3 loop reads CASRRLNRVAGELFF. CDR3 DNA sequence: TGTGCCAGCAGACGCCTAAACAGGGTTGCCGGGGAGCTGTTTTTT. The genes are TRBV28 and TRBJ2-2; maybe TRBD1 (6 bases). CDR1 is MDHEN, CDR2 SYDVKM, per germline. V lost 6 bases, J lost 6 bases, and 17 bases lay in between. The CDR3 consists of 15 residues.

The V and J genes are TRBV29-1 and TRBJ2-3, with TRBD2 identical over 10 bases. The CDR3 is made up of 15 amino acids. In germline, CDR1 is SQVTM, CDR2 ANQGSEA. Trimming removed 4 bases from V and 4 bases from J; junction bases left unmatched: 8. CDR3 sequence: CSVALASGSPDTQYF. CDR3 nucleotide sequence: TGCAGCGTTGCCCTGGCTAGCGGGAGTCCAGATACGCAGTATTTT.

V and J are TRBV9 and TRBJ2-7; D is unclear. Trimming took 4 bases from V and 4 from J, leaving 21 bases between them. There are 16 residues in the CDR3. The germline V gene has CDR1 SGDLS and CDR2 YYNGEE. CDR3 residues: CASSQLPSGDPYEQYF. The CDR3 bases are TGTGCCAGCAGCCAACTTCCCTCCGGCGACCCTTACGAGCAGTACTTC.

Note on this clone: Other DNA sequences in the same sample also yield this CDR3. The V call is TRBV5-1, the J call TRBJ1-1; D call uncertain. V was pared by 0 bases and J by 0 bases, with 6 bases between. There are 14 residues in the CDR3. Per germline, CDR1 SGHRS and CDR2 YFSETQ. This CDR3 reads CASSLDRLNTEAFF. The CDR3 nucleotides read TGCGCCAGCAGCTTGGATCGGTTGAACACTGAAGCTTTCTTT. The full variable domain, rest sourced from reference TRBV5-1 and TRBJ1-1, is KAGVTQTPRYLIKTRGQQVTLSCSPISGHRSVSWYQQTPGQGLQFLFEYFSETQRNKGNFPGRFSGRQFSNSRSEMNVSTLELGDSALYLCASSLDRLNTEAFFGQGTRLTVV.

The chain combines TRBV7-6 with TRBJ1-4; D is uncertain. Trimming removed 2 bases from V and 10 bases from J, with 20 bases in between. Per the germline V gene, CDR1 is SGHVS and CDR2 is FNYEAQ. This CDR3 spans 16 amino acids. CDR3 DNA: TGTGCCAGCAGCTTAAGTTTCCCTGGAGGAGGCGGAAAACTGTTTTTT. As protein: CASSLSFPGGGGKLFF.

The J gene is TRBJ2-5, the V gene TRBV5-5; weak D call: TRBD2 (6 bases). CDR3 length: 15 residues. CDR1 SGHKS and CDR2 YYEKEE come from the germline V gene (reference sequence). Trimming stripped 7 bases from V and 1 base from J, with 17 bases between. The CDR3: CASLWGGGVQETQYF. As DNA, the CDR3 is TGTGCCAGCCTGTGGGGAGGCGGGGTCCAAGAGACCCAGTACTTC.

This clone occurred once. CDR3 loop: CASSTPKVLQETQYF. The CDR3, as DNA: TGTGCCAGCAGTACCCCGAAGGTCTTACAAGAGACCCAGTACTTC. The V call is TRBV28, the J call TRBJ2-5; D remains unclear. The V and J ends lost 5 bases and 2 bases respectively, with 15 bases between them. There are 15 residues in the CDR3. Germline V gene sequence: CDR1 MDHEN, CDR2 SYDVKM.

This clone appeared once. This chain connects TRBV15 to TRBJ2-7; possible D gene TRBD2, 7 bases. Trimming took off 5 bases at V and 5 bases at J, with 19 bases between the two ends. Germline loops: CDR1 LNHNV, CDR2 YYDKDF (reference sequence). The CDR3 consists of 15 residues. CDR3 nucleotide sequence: TGTGCCACCAGCGACGGGGGCGGGAGAACCCACGAGCAGTACTTC. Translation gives CATSDGGGRTHEQYF.

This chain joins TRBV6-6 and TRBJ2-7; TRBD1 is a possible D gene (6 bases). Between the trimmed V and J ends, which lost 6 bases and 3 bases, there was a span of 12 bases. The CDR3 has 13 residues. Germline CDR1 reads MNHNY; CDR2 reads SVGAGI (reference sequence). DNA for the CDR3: TGTGCCAGCAGCGACACAGGGAACTACGAGCAGTACTTC. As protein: CASSDTGNYEQYF.

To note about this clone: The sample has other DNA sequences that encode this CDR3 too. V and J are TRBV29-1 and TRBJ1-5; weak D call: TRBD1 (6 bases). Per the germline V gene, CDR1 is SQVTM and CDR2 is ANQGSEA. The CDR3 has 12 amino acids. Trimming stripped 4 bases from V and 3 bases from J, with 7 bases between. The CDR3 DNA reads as TGCAGCGTTGGGGGGCTCAATCAGCCCCAGCATTTT. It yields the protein CSVGGLNQPQHF.

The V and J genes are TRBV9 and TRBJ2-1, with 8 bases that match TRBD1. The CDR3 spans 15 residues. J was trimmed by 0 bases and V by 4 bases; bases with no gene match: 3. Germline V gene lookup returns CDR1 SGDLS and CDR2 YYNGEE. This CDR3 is CASSPDRGSYNEQFF. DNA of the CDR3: TGTGCCAGCAGCCCAGACAGGGGCTCCTACAATGAGCAGTTCTTC.

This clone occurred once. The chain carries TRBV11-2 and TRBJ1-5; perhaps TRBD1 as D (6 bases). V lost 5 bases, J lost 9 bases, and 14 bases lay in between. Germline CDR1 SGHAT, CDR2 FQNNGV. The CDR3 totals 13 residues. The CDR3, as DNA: TGTGCCAGCAGCCCGGACAGCTATTGGCCCCAGCATTTT. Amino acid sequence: CASSPDSYWPQHF. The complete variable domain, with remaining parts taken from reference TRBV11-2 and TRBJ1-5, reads EAGVAQSPRYKIIEKRQSVAFWCNPISGHATLYWYQQILGQGPKLLIQFQNNGVVDDSQLPKDRFSAERLKGVDSTLKIQPAKLEDSAVYLCASSPDSYWPQHFGDGTRLSIL.

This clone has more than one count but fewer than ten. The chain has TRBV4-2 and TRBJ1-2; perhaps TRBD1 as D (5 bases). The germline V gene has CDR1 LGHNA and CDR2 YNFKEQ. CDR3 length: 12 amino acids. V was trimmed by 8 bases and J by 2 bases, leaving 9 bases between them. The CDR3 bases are TGTGCCAGCGCATGGGGGAACTATGGCTACACCTTC. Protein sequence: CASAWGNYGYTF.

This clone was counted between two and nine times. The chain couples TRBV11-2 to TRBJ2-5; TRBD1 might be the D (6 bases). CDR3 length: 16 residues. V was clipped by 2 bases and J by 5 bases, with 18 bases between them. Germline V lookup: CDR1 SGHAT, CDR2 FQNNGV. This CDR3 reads CASSLQGIPLTETQYF. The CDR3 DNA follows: TGTGCCAGCAGCTTACAGGGGATCCCTTTGACGGAGACCCAGTACTTC.

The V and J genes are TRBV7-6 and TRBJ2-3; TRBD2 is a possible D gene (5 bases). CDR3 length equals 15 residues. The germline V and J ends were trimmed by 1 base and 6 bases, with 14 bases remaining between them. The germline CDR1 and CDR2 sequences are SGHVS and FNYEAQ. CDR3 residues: CASSLVGERVDTQYF. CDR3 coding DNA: TGTGCCAGCAGCTTAGTGGGCGAGAGGGTCGATACGCAGTATTTT.